Shown below are 21 T cell receptor beta chains from a single sample sequenced in a study of lymphopenia after photon versus proton radiotherapy. Method: immunoSEQ multiplex PCR; TCRdb's copy keeps in-frame clones and lacks some. The data show 55,000 to 85,000 clones, 85% to 95% seen once. The sequenced sample was peripheral blood, obtained from a patient treated with photon-based radiotherapy. Source of these receptors: a woman aged 40 to 55 with cholangiocarcinoma.

This clone appeared once. The rearrangement links TRBV19 to TRBJ2-2; D is perhaps TRBD2 (6 bases). Trimming shortened V by 4 bases and J by 0 bases, and 15 bases separated the two germline ends. Germline CDR1 is LNHDA and CDR2 is SQIVND (reference sequence). There are 17 residues in the CDR3. The CDR3 region has the DNA TGTGCCAGTAGTAGGGGACTCTACGACGCGAACACCGGGGAGCTGTTTTTT. Protein product: CASSRGLYDANTGELFF.

The chain uses TRBV5-1 and TRBJ2-7; the match to TRBD2 covers 8 bases. The ends lost 0 bases at V and 0 bases at J; junction bases unmatched: 8. This CDR3 has 17 amino acids. Germline CDR1 SGHRS, CDR2 YFSETQ. The CDR3: CASSLGPPSGFSYEQYF. CDR3 nucleotides: TGCGCCAGCAGCTTGGGACCTCCTAGCGGGTTCTCCTACGAGCAGTACTTC.

This clone was recorded only once. The chain links TRBV18 to TRBJ1-1; the D is unclear. Germline V gene sequence: CDR1 KGHSH, CDR2 LQKENI. The CDR3 totals 11 residues. V was pared by 3 bases and J by 5 bases, with 4 bases between. In DNA, the CDR3 is TGTGCCAGCTCACCTATTACTGAAGCTTTCTTT. This codes for CASSPITEAFF.

V usage is TRBV6-1 and J usage is TRBJ2-7; 7 bases agree with TRBD1. There are 12 residues in the CDR3. V shed 5 bases and J 5 bases; nucleotides not matched to a gene: 3. Per the germline V gene, CDR1 is MNHNS and CDR2 is SASEGT. The CDR3 region has the DNA TGTGCCAGCAGTCTCGACAGGGACGAGCAGTACTTC. Amino acids: CASSLDRDEQYF.

The CDR3 region is CAWSQSQFTEAFF. Here the CDR3 DNA reads TGTGCCTGGAGTCAGTCGCAGTTCACTGAAGCTTTCTTT. The V gene is TRBV30, the J gene TRBJ1-1; D gene unclear. V lost 2 bases and J 4 bases, leaving 11 bases between the germline ends. The length of the CDR3 is 13 residues. Germline CDR1 reads GTSNPN; CDR2 reads SVGIG (reference sequence).

This clone was counted a single time. The J gene is TRBJ1-1, the V gene TRBV6-1; D call uncertain. The CDR3 runs to 11 residues. Germline CDR1 is MNHNS and CDR2 is SASEGT. V lost 10 bases and J 4 bases, leaving 10 bases between the germline ends. Here the CDR3 reads CATLRGTEAFF. The CDR3 DNA reads as TGTGCCACCCTTCGGGGCACTGAAGCTTTCTTT.

The V gene is TRBV19, the J gene TRBJ1-5, with TRBD1 matching 9 bases. With V trimmed by 7 bases and J by 3 bases, 7 bases remained unmatched. The V gene's germline CDR1 is LNHDA and CDR2 SQIVND (reference sequence). This CDR3 has 15 amino acids. CDR3 protein: CASTADRGYNQPQHF. The CDR3 region has the DNA TGTGCCAGTACTGCTGACAGGGGGTACAATCAGCCCCAGCATTTT.

The V gene is TRBV7-3, the J gene TRBJ1-2; D is possibly TRBD1 (6 bases). CDR1 and CDR2 from the germline V gene are SGHTA and FQGTGA. CDR3 length: 17 residues. The V gene lost 5 bases and the J gene lost 6 bases, with 25 bases spanning the gap. CDR3 sequence (DNA): TGTGCCAGCAGCCTACTCACTCTCCAGGGTAGGGACAATGGCTACACCTTC. Translated: CASSLLTLQGRDNGYTF.

This clone has a single count. The chain combines TRBV30 with TRBJ2-3; D is possibly TRBD2 (6 bases). Between the trimmed V and J ends, which lost 2 bases and 1 base, there was a span of 10 bases. CDR3 length: 14 amino acids. Looked up from germline, CDR1 is GTSNPN and CDR2 is SVGIG (reference sequence). This CDR3 reads CAWSLLAGTDTQYF. The CDR3 DNA sequence: TGTGCCTGGAGTTTGTTAGCGGGCACAGATACGCAGTATTTT.

This sequence joins TRBV27 and TRBJ2-1; 12 positions match TRBD2. The trim removed 5 bases at V and 9 bases at J, leaving 5 bases unmatched. CDR1 is MNHEY, CDR2 SMNVEV, per germline (reference sequence). The CDR3 is 14 amino acids. The CDR3 loop reads CASSLAGGRVEQFF. CDR3 sequence (DNA): TGTGCCAGCAGTCTAGCGGGGGGGCGTGTTGAGCAGTTCTTC.

The chain is built from TRBV9 and TRBJ2-3; 8 nucleotides line up with TRBD2. Germline CDR1 SGDLS, CDR2 YYNGEE. The CDR3 loop spans 16 amino acids. V lost 4 bases and J lost 0; bases outside the gene matches: 7. The CDR3 spells CASSLLAESSTDTQYF. In nucleotides, the CDR3 is TGTGCCAGCAGCCTACTAGCGGAATCTAGCACAGATACGCAGTATTTT.

This clone has only one observation. This chain connects TRBV9 to TRBJ2-7; D is undetermined. Trimming removed 4 bases from V and 7 bases from J, with 18 bases in between. The CDR3 is 14 residues long. The germline CDR1 and CDR2 sequences are SGDLS and YYNGEE. The chain's CDR3 is CASSTQSLLGEQYF. As DNA, the CDR3 is TGTGCCAGCAGCACCCAGTCGCTCCTGGGGGAGCAGTACTTC.

The V and J genes are TRBV30 and TRBJ2-7, with D maybe TRBD2 (6 bases). CDR1 is GTSNPN, CDR2 SVGIG, per germline (reference sequence). The CDR3 extends over 13 amino acids. V was clipped by 2 bases and J by 0 bases, with 8 bases between them. The CDR3 reads CAWSRGSSYEQYF. In nucleotides, the CDR3 is TGTGCCTGGAGTCGGGGGAGCTCCTACGAGCAGTACTTC.

The chain combines TRBV6-1 with TRBJ2-1; D is tentatively TRBD1 or TRBD2 (5 bases each). The ends were cut back, 2 bases at V and 9 bases at J, with 14 bases in the middle. The CDR3 contains 14 residues. CDR1 is MNHNS and CDR2 is SASEGT in the germline V gene. The CDR3 coding sequence is TGTGCCAGCAGTGAAAGCCAGACTACAGGTGAGCAGTTCTTC. Translating gives CASSESQTTGEQFF.

This clone was seen a few times. The V call is TRBV5-4, the J call TRBJ1-6; tentatively, D is TRBD1 (5 bases). CDR1 and CDR2 from the germline V gene are SGHNT and YYREEE (reference sequence). The V gene lost 0 bases and the J gene lost 10 bases, with 11 bases spanning the gap. This CDR3 has 14 amino acids. CDR3 sequence (DNA): TGTGCCAGCAGCTTGGACCCAGACAGATCACCCCTCCACTTT. Amino acid sequence: CASSLDPDRSPLHF. The full variable domain, in which reference TRBV5-4 and TRBJ1-6 provide the parts outside the CDR3, is ETGVTQSPTHLIKTRGQQVTLRCSSQSGHNTVSWYQQALGQGPQFIFQYYREEENGRGNFPPRFSGLQFPNYSSELNVNALELDDSALYLCASSLDPDRSPLHFGNGTRLTVT.

This clone occurred once. The gene calls are TRBV5-1 and TRBJ2-3, with 12 bases lining up with TRBD2. The CDR3 is 17 amino acids. Unmatched junction bases numbered 9, after V lost 2 bases and J lost 5 bases. Germline CDR1 and CDR2: SGHRS and YFSETQ. The CDR3 DNA reads as TGCGCCAGCAGCTTACGGACTAGCGGGGCCGGCGGAGATACGCAGTATTTT. It specifies CASSLRTSGAGGDTQYF.

This chain connects TRBV11-2 to TRBJ1-4; D not certain. Germline V lookup: CDR1 SGHAT, CDR2 FQNNGV. The CDR3 totals 16 residues. The germline V and J ends were trimmed by 0 bases and 1 base, with 9 bases remaining between them. CDR3 DNA sequence: TGTGCCAGCAGCTTAGATCACGGGCTAACTAATGAAAAACTGTTTTTT. Translation: CASSLDHGLTNEKLFF.

This chain joins TRBV6-1 and TRBJ2-7, with 7 bases matching TRBD1. This CDR3 has 14 residues. Trimming removed 1 base from V and 4 bases from J; junction bases left unmatched: 4. Germline V lookup: CDR1 MNHNS, CDR2 SASEGT. The CDR3 DNA follows: TGTGCCAGCAGTGAAGGGATGACAGGGTACGAGCAGTACTTC. Its protein product is CASSEGMTGYEQYF.

The gene calls are TRBV6-1 and TRBJ1-6; D call uncertain. The germline V gene encodes CDR1 MNHNS and CDR2 SASEGT. Between the trimmed V and J ends, which lost 6 bases and 1 base, there was a span of 7 bases. CDR3 length: 14 amino acids. DNA for the CDR3: TGTGCCAGCAGAGCCACTTCCTATAATTCACCCCTCCACTTT. It encodes CASRATSYNSPLHF.

The V and J genes are TRBV29-1 and TRBJ2-2, with D tentatively TRBD2 (6 bases). Looked up from germline, CDR1 is SQVTM and CDR2 is ANQGSEA. The CDR3 has 12 amino acids. V was clipped by 6 bases and J by 6 bases, with 11 bases between them. The CDR3 sequence: CSVSGGSGELFF. The CDR3, as DNA: TGCAGCGTCTCTGGGGGGTCCGGGGAGCTGTTTTTT.

The gene calls are TRBV30 and TRBJ1-5; possibly TRBD1 for D (6 bases). The germline gives CDR1 GTSNPN, CDR2 SVGIG (reference sequence). V lost 0 bases to trimming and J lost 7 bases, with 16 bases between them. The CDR3 contains 15 residues. The DNA for the CDR3 is TGTGCCTGGAGTGTTTCGGGGACAACCAGGCAGCCCCAGCATTTT. Amino acid sequence: CAWSVSGTTRQPQHF.